Reported below is one TCR beta chain. The record originates from a study of OX40 agonist ivuxolimab in advanced cancers. Study-wide context: The study enrolled dose-escalation patients with hepatocellular carcinoma, melanoma, renal cell or head and neck cancer.

V shed 3 bases and J 5 bases; nucleotides not matched to a gene: 3. Germline V lookup: CDR1 ENHRY, CDR2 SYGVKD. CDR3 length: 14 residues. The protocol was immunoSEQ multiplex PCR, while the TCRdb copy is restricted to in-frame clones and leaves out a portion. This table holds 55,000 to 65,000 clones, approximately 81% found once. This clonotype was sampled from an adult with an advanced solid tumor such as melanoma, head and neck, liver or kidney cancer. This sample comprised CD4+ or CD8+ T cells sorted from blood, obtained in a trial of the OX40 agonist ivuxolimab. This chain links TRBV10-3 with TRBJ2-2; 7 positions agree with TRBD2. The CDR3 nucleotides read TGTGCCATCAGTGATCGGCGGGAGACCGGGGAGCTGTTTTTT. Amino acids: CAISDRRETGELFF.